This T cell receptor beta chain was retrieved from a study of T cell changes during pregnancy in multiple sclerosis (dated by TCRdb to the late 2010s). For the wider study: The study examined how the T cell repertoire changed over the course of pregnancy in women with multiple sclerosis.

On this clone itself: The antigen it recognizes is unknown. Base qualities are not at hand, and no much larger clone is one base apart.

The library came from the immunoSEQ multiplex PCR assay. The source is immuneACCESS, and TCRdb retained only in-frame sequences with V and J called. Part of the clones is not carried over; for the studies checked, unresolved V genes explain less than half of this, and the remainder is unexplained. In all, the sample holds about 97,000 clones, and around 90% of those were seen once. The top ten clones comprise about 3.4% of the sample. The material sequenced was peripheral blood, taken in the second trimester of pregnancy. This sequence was found in a female donor with multiple sclerosis, enrolled in a pregnancy study.

The nucleotides read TGTGCCAGCTCACCACGGGCTAATGAGCAGTTCTTC. Its protein reads: CASSPRANEQFF. The chain was built from TRBV18 and TRBJ2-1, with the D gene not confidently named. V was cut back by 1 base and J by 7 bases, leaving a gap of 5 bases between them. The CDR3 has 12 amino acids, counting the end cysteine and phenylalanine. Kept here is only the CDR3 DNA, which spans 36 bases and is read in frame from base 1. In the germline V gene, CDR1 corresponds to KGHSH and CDR2 to LQKENI.